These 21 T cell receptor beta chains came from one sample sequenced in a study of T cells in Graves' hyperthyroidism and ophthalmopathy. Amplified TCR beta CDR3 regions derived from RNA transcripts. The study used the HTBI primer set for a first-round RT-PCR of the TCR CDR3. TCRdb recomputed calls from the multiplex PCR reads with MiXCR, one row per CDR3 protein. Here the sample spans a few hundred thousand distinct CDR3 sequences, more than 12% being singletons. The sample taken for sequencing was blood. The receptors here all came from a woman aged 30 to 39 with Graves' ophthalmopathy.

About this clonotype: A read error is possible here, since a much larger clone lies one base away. The CDR3 DNA follows: TGTGCCTGGGGTGAGGGACCATTTGGCTACACCTTC. Protein product: CAWGEGPFGYTF. The gene calls are TRBV30 and TRBJ1-2, with TRBD1 as a possible D gene (5 bases). The germline V gene encodes CDR1 GTSNPN and CDR2 SVGIG (reference sequence). Between the trimmed V and J ends, which lost 5 bases and 7 bases, there was a span of 14 bases. This CDR3 has 12 residues.

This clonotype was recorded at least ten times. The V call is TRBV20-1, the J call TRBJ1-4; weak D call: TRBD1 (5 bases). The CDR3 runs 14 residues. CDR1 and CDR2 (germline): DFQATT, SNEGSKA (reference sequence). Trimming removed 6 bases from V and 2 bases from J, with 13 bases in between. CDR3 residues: CSAVPGRTNEKLFF. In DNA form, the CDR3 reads TGCAGTGCCGTACCGGGACGGACTAATGAAAAACTGTTTTTT.

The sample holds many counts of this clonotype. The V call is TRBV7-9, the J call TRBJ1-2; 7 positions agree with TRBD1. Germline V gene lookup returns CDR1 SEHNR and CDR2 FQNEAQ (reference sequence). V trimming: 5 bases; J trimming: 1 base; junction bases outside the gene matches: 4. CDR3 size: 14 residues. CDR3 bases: TGTGCCAGCAGCCCGGGACAGCGTAACTATGGCTACACCTTC. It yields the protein CASSPGQRNYGYTF.

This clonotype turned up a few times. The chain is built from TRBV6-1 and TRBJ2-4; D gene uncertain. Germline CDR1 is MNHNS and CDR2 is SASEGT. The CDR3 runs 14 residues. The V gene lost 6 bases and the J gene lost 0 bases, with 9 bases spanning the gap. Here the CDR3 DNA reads TGTGCCAGCAGCGACCACTTAGCCAAAAACATTCAGTACTTC. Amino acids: CASSDHLAKNIQYF.

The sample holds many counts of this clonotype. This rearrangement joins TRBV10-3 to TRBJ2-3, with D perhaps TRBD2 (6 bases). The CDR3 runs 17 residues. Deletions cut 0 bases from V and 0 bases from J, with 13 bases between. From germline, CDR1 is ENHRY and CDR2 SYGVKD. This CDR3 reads CAISESIRRGSTDTQYF. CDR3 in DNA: TGTGCCATCAGTGAGTCAATCAGGCGGGGAAGCACAGATACGCAGTATTTT.

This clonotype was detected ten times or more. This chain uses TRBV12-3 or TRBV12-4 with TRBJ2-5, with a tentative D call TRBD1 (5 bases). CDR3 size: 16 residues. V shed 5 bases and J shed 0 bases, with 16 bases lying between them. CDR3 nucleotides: TGTGCCAGCAGTCCTACCTCCCTCAGGGACCAAGAGACCCAGTACTTC. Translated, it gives CASSPTSLRDQETQYF.

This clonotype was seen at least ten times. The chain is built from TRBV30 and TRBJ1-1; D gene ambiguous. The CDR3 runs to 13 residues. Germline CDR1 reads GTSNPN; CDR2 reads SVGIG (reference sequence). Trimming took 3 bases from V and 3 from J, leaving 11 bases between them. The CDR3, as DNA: TGTGCCTGGAGACGGGTCAGCTACACTGAAGCTTTCTTT. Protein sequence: CAWRRVSYTEAFF.

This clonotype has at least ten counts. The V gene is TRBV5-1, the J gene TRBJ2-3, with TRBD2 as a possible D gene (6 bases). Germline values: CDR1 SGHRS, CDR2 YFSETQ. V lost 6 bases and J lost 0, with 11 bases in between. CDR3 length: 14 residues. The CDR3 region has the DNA TGCGCCAGCACAGGGACTCCTAGCACAGATACGCAGTATTTT. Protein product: CASTGTPSTDTQYF.

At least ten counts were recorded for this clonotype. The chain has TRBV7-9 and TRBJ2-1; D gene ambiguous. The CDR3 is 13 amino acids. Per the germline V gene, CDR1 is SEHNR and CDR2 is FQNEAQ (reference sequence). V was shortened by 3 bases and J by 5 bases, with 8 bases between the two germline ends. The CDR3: CASSFSSNNEQFF. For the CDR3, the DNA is TGTGCCAGCAGCTTCAGTTCCAACAATGAGCAGTTCTTC.

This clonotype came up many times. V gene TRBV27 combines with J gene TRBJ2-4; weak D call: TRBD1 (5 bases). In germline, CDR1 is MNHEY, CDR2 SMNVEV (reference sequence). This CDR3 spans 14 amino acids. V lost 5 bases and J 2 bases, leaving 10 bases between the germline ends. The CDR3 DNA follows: TGTGCCAGCAGTACCAGGGTTACCAAAAACATTCAGTACTTC. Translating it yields CASSTRVTKNIQYF.

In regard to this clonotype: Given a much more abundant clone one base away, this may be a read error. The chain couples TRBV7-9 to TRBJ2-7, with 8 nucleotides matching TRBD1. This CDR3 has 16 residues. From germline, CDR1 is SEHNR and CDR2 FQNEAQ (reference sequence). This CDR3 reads CASSRGAGQASYEQCF. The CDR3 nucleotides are TGTGCCAGCAGTCGGGGTGCGGGACAGGCCTCCTACGAGCAGTGCTTC.

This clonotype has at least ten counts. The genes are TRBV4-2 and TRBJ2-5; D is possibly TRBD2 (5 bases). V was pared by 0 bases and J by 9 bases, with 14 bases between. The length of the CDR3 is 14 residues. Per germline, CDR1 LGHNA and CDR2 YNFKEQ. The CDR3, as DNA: TGTGCCAGCAGCCAAGATGTCCGGGAAGGTGCCCAGTACTTC. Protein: CASSQDVREGAQYF.

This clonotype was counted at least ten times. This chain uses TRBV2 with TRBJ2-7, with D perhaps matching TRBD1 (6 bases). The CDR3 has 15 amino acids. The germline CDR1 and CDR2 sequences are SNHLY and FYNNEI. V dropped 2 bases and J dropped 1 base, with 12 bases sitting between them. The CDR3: CASSEKGHASYEQYF. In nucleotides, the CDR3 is TGTGCCAGCAGTGAAAAGGGACACGCATCCTACGAGCAGTACTTC.

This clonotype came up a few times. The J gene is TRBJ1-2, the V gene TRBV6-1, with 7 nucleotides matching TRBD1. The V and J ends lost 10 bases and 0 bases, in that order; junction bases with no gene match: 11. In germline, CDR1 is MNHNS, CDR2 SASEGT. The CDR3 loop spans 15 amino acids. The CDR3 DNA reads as TGTGCCACCTGGCTGGACAGGAATACTAACTATGGCTACACCTTC. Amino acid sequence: CATWLDRNTNYGYTF.

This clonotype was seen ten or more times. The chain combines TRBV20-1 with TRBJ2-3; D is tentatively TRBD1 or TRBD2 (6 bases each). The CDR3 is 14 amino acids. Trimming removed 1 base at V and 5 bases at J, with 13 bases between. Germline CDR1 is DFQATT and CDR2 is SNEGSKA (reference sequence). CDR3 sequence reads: CSARGGAAEDTQYF. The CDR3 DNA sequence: TGCAGTGCTAGAGGGGGGGCGGCGGAAGATACGCAGTATTTT.

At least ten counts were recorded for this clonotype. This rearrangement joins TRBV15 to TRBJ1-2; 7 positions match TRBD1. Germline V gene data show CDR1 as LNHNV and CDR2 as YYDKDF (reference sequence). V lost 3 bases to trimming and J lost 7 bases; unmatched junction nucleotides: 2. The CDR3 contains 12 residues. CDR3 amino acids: CATSSTGAGYTF. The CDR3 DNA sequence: TGTGCCACCAGCAGCACAGGGGCTGGCTACACCTTC.

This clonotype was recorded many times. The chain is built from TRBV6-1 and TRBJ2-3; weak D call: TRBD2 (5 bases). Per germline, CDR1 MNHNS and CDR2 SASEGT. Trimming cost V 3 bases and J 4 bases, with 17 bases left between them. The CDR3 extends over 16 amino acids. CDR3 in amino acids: CASSDTEGFAPDTQYF. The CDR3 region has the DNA TGTGCCAGCAGTGATACCGAGGGTTTCGCACCAGATACGCAGTATTTT.

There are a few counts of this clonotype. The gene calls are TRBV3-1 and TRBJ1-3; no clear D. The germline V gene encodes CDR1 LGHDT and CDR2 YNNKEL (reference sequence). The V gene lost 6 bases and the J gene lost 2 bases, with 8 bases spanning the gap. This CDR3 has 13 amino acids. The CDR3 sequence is CASSTSPGNTIYF. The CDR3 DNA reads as TGTGCCAGCAGTACATCCCCTGGAAACACCATATATTTT.

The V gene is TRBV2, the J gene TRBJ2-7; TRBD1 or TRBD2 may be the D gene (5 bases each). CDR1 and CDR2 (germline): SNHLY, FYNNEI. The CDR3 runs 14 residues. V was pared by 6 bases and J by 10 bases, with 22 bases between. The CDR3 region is CASSPGLPSYGQYF. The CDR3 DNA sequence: TGTGCCAGCAGCCCGGGGCTACCGTCTTACGGACAGTACTTC.

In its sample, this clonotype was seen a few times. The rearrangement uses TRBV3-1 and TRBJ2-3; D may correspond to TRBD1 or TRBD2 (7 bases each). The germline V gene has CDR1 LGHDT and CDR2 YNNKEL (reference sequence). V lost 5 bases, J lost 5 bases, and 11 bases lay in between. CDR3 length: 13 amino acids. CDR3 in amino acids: CASSDREGDTQYF. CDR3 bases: TGTGCCAGCAGCGACAGGGAGGGAGATACGCAGTATTTT.

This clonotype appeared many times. CDR3 region: CASSLGQGSLNEQFF. DNA for the CDR3: TGTGCCAGCAGCCTCGGACAGGGGTCGTTGAATGAGCAGTTCTTC. V usage is TRBV28 and J usage is TRBJ2-1; 9 positions match TRBD1. The CDR3 runs to 15 residues. CDR1 is MDHEN, CDR2 SYDVKM, per germline. V shed 6 bases and J 7 bases; nucleotides not matched to a gene: 10.